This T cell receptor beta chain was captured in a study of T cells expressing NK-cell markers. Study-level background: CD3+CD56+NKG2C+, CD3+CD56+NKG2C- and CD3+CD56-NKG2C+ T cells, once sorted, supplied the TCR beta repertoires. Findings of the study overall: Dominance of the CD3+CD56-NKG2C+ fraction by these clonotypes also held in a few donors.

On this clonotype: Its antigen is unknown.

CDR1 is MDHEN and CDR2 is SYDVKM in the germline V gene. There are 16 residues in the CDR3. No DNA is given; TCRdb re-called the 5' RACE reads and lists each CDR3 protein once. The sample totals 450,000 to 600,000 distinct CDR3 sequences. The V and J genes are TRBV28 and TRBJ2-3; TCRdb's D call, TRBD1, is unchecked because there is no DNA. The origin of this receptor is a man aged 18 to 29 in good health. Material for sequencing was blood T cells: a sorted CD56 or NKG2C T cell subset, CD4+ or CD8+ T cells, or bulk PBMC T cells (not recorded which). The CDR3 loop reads CASSLGQGTFTDTQYF.